This T cell receptor (beta chain) was profiled in a study of T cell repertoires in cytomegalovirus infection. Turning to this clonotype: Its cognate antigen is unknown.

The CDR3 is 16 amino acids. CDR1 is SEHNR and CDR2 is FQNEAQ in the germline V gene (reference sequence). V dropped 4 bases and J dropped 2; count of bases not matched to a gene: 8. TCRdb passed the reads through MiXCR, listing each CDR3 protein once. The sample consists of more than 75,000 distinct CDR3 sequences, about 29% of them appearing once. This rearrangement joins TRBV7-9 to TRBJ2-5; 9 bases are a match to TRBD1. This TCR was recovered from a human donor in good health (CMV status not recorded). Some clones in this sample may be carry-over from other donors' samples. The input for sequencing was CD8+ T cells from cultured PBMCs, taken from culture after CMV antigen stimulation. CDR3 loop: CASSYPGTGRQETQYF. In DNA, the CDR3 is TGTGCCAGCAGCTACCCCGGGACAGGGCGACAAGAGACCCAGTACTTC.